This T cell receptor (beta chain) was identified during a study of post-analysis software for immune sequencing data. Broader study findings: Controls significantly exceeded multiple sclerosis patients in normalized Chao1 diversity. With TRBV5-6, TRBV5-1 and TRBV20-1 included, several TRBV segments were more frequent in patients than in controls.

V lost 5 bases and J 4 bases, leaving 8 bases between the germline ends. The CDR3 spans 12 residues. CDR1 and CDR2 (germline): SGHTA, FQGNSA. This clonotype has only a few counts. Its antigen is unidentified. Libraries were made from TCR beta cDNA, and they carried unique molecular identifiers. MiXCR, applied by TCRdb to the PCR reads, yields one record per CDR3 protein. The sample lists around 440,000 distinct CDR3 sequences, roughly 45% occurring once. Specimen: blood. This TCR derives from a girl aged 5-17 years with multiple sclerosis. This sequence joins TRBV7-2 and TRBJ2-5; D remains ambiguous. The CDR3 reads CASSIKVETQYF. CDR3 bases: TGTGCCAGCAGCATTAAAGTAGAGACCCAGTACTTC.